This entry lists 16 T cell receptor beta chains sequenced from one sample in a study of T cell repertoires in cytomegalovirus infection. TCRdb processed the reads anew with MiXCR; each CDR3 protein has one entry. The table has 200,000 to 250,000 distinct CDR3 sequences, under 25% seen once. Sequenced input: CD8+ T cells from PBMCs. The receptors come from a human donor in good health (CMV status not recorded). Some clones in this sample may be carry-over from other donors' samples.

This clonotype has only a few counts. The V gene is TRBV2, the J gene TRBJ2-7, with TRBD1 matching 7 bases. With V trimmed by 1 base and J by 0 bases, 6 bases remained unmatched. The CDR3 length is 16 residues. The germline gives CDR1 SNHLY, CDR2 FYNNEI. CDR3 region: CASSEGRQGLSYEQYF. The CDR3 DNA reads TGTGCCAGCAGTGAAGGGCGACAGGGCCTCTCCTACGAGCAGTACTTC.

The V call is TRBV19, the J call TRBJ2-6, with D uncertain. CDR1 and CDR2 (germline): LNHDA, SQIVND (reference sequence). V shed 7 bases and J shed 0 bases, with 13 bases lying between them. The CDR3 runs to 16 residues. CDR3 in DNA: TGTGCCAGTACTGCGGACCACTACTCTGGGGCCAACGTCCTGACTTTC. This translates into CASTADHYSGANVLTF.

Only a few counts were recorded for this clonotype. J is TRBJ2-3 and V is TRBV7-9; 9 positions agree with TRBD2. The CDR3 is 16 residues long. The germline gives CDR1 SEHNR, CDR2 FQNEAQ (reference sequence). V gave up 2 bases and J gave up 0 bases; unmatched junction bases: 3. The CDR3 loop is CASSLFSGGSTDTQYF. CDR3 nucleotides: TGTGCCAGCAGCTTATTTAGCGGGGGAAGCACAGATACGCAGTATTTT.

The J gene is TRBJ2-7, the V gene TRBV10-3, with a tentative D call TRBD2 (5 bases). Looked up from germline, CDR1 is ENHRY and CDR2 is SYGVKD. This CDR3 comprises 15 residues. Trimming removed 1 base from V and 4 bases from J, with 14 bases in between. In nucleotides, the CDR3 is TGTGCCATCAGTGAGTTAAAAGTGTCGGGATACGAGCAGTACTTC. Its translation: CAISELKVSGYEQYF.

This clonotype turned up a few times. The chain is built from TRBV14 and TRBJ1-2; possible D gene TRBD1, 5 bases. V gave up 3 bases and J gave up 6 bases, with 14 bases separating them. The germline V gene has CDR1 SGHDN and CDR2 FVKESK. CDR3 length equals 14 residues. CDR3 region: CASSQLGVVDGYTF. The DNA for the CDR3 is TGTGCCAGCAGCCAGCTGGGGGTTGTCGATGGCTACACCTTC.

This rearrangement joins TRBV12-3 or TRBV12-4 to TRBJ1-1; no firm D call. There are 13 residues in the CDR3. V shed 6 bases and J shed 5 bases, with 13 bases lying between them. CDR3 loop: CASRPTGRTEAFF. CDR3 coding DNA: TGTGCCAGCAGACCAACCGGAAGGACTGAAGCTTTCTTT.

This clonotype appeared a single time. The chain combines TRBV3-1 with TRBJ2-3, with 9 bases fitting TRBD1. The CDR3 sequence is 18 residues long. Trimming took 1 base from V and 2 from J; bases not matched to a gene: 10. CDR1 LGHDT and CDR2 YNNKEL come from the germline V gene (reference sequence). This chain's CDR3 is CASSQGQVGTGTTDTQYF. CDR3 coding DNA: TGTGCCAGCAGCCAAGGTCAGGTTGGGACAGGGACCACAGATACGCAGTATTTT.

This clonotype was found many times. The V and J genes are TRBV7-2 and TRBJ1-1; D might be TRBD1 (5 bases). This CDR3 is 15 amino acids long. Germline-derived CDR1 and CDR2 are SGHTA and FQGNSA. V dropped 2 bases and J dropped 0 bases, with 10 bases sitting between them. CDR3 DNA: TGTGCCAGCAGCTTATTACAGGCGGTGAACACTGAAGCTTTCTTT. It yields the protein CASSLLQAVNTEAFF.

The sample holds many counts of this clonotype. The gene calls are TRBV7-2 and TRBJ1-1; the D is unclear. CDR3 length: 15 residues. Between the trimmed V and J ends, which lost 2 bases and 1 base, there was a span of 11 bases. Germline V gives CDR1 SGHTA, CDR2 FQGNSA. The CDR3 region is CASSLPEGWNTEAFF. The CDR3 DNA reads TGTGCCAGCAGCTTACCTGAAGGCTGGAACACTGAAGCTTTCTTT. The complete variable domain, with remaining parts taken from reference TRBV7-2 and TRBJ1-1, reads GAGVSQSPSNKVTEKGKDVELRCDPISGHTALYWYRQSLGQGLEFLIYFQGNSAPDKSGLPSDRFSAERTGGSVSTLTIQRTQQEDSAVYLCASSLPEGWNTEAFFGQGTRLTVV.

The V call is TRBV5-1, the J call TRBJ1-1; 9 nucleotides align to TRBD1. The junction had 8 bases not matched to a gene; V was cut back by 0 bases and J by 5 bases. There are 16 residues in the CDR3. In germline, CDR1 is SGHRS, CDR2 YFSETQ. The CDR3 DNA reads as TGCGCCAGCAGCTTGGCGCAGACAGGGGGTTATACTGAAGCTTTCTTT. Its translation is CASSLAQTGGYTEAFF.

The J gene is TRBJ1-1, the V gene TRBV7-9, with TRBD1 matching over 9 bases. Germline V gives CDR1 SEHNR, CDR2 FQNEAQ (reference sequence). The CDR3 has 14 residues. J lost 1 base, V lost 5 bases, and 2 bases had no gene match. The CDR3 DNA reads as TGTGCCAGCAGCCAGACAGGGGGGAACACTGAAGCTTTCTTT. This sequence encodes CASSQTGGNTEAFF.

The sample holds a few counts of this clonotype. The chain joins TRBV4-1 to TRBJ2-7; D gene ambiguous. Germline lookup yields CDR1 MGHRA and CDR2 YSYEKL. Trimming cost V 0 bases and J 7 bases, with 19 bases left between them. This CDR3 is built from 16 residues. CDR3 sequence: CASSQESGGVRFEQYF. The CDR3 nucleotides read TGCGCCAGCAGCCAAGAATCGGGTGGGGTGAGGTTTGAGCAGTACTTC.

The chain uses TRBV4-1 and TRBJ1-1; D is unresolved. CDR1 MGHRA and CDR2 YSYEKL come from the germline V gene. Trimming pared 2 bases from V and 3 bases from J, leaving 4 bases between. CDR3 length: 12 residues. The CDR3, as DNA: TGCGCCAGCAGCCAACCGGACACTGAAGCTTTCTTT. It specifies CASSQPDTEAFF.

The chain joins TRBV28 to TRBJ1-1, with D possibly being TRBD1 (5 bases). Trimming removed 3 bases from V and 0 bases from J, with 20 bases in between. The CDR3 covers 18 residues. Germline CDR1 MDHEN, CDR2 SYDVKM. The CDR3 reads CASSFPRRLGAVNTEAFF. CDR3 nucleotide sequence: TGTGCCAGCAGTTTCCCCCGTCGTTTAGGGGCCGTGAACACTGAAGCTTTCTTT. Together with reference TRBV28 and TRBJ1-1, the CDR3 gives the full variable domain: DVKVTQSSRYLVKRTGEKVFLECVQDMDHENMFWYRQDPGLGLRLIYFSYDVKMKEKGDIPEGYSVSREKKERFSLILESASTNQTSMYLCASSFPRRLGAVNTEAFFGQGTRLTVV.

This clonotype was seen only a few times. The chain employs TRBV11-1 and TRBJ1-1; unclear D gene. Germline CDR1 SGHAT, CDR2 FQDESV (reference sequence). The V and J ends lost 5 bases and 4 bases respectively, with 11 bases between them. The CDR3 loop spans 13 amino acids. CDR3 coding DNA: TGTGCCAGCAGCCTCGGAAGTCCCACTGAAGCTTTCTTT. It encodes CASSLGSPTEAFF.

As DNA, the CDR3 is TGTGCCAGTAGCCTCCGGGACTCCGCCACGGACGAGCAGTACTTC. Its protein product is CASSLRDSATDEQYF. The chain uses TRBV19 and TRBJ2-7; D possibly corresponds to TRBD2 (6 bases). CDR1 and CDR2 (germline): LNHDA, SQIVND (reference sequence). The CDR3 is 15 residues long. V dropped 6 bases and J dropped 5 bases, with 20 bases sitting between them.